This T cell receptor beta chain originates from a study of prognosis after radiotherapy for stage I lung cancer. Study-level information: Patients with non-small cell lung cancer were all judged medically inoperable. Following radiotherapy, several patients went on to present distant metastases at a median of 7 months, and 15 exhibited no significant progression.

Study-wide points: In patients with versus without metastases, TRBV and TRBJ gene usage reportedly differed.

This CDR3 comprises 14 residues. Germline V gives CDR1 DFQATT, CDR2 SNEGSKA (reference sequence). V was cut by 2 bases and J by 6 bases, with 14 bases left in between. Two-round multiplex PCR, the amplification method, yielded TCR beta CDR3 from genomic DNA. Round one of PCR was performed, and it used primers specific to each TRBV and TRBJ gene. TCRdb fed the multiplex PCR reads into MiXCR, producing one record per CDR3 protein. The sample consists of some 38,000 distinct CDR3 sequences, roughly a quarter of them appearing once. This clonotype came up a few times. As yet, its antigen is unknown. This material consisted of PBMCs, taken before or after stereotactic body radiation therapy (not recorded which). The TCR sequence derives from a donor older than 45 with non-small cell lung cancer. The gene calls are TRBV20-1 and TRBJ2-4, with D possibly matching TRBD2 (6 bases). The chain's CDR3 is CSARQSAGGNIQYF. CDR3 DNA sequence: TGCAGTGCTAGACAGTCGGCCGGGGGAAACATTCAGTACTTC.